This TCR beta chain was captured by sequencing in a study of blood T cell repertoires in COVID-19. Study details: Samples representing acute and convalescent COVID-19 were sourced from the United States, Italy and Spain. T cells, B-cell-depleted T cells, or PBMCs provided the cDNA or gDNA that served as material.

With respect to this clone: Mismatch with germline at one junction end may stem from a read error.

The CDR3 is 15 residues long. CDR1 is SGHTA and CDR2 is FQGNSA in the germline V gene. Study processing details: By means of reference gene primer amplification, nucleated cell counts were estimated. Assay used: immunoSEQ multiplex PCR; TCRdb lists only in-frame clones, some missing. Clone size and V and J calls were adopted from that table, with D and trimming inferred from the DNA. The table has under 350,000 clones, 85% seen once. This TCR came from a human donor in a cohort sampled during active COVID-19. What was sequenced was peripheral blood. The chain employs TRBV7-2 and TRBJ2-7; D is ambiguous. The CDR3 DNA sequence: TGTGCCAGCAGCTTAGACCGGCGGTCCTCCCACGAGCAGTACTTC. It yields the protein CASSLDRRSSHEQYF.